This T cell receptor beta chain was identified in a study of cytomegalovirus exposure and HLA in healthy donors. In the PCR, 60 Vbeta and 13 Jbeta primers were used. Repertoires were generated with immunoSEQ multiplex PCR, while TCRdb's copy carries only in-frame clones and drops some. The repertoire holds 180,000 or so clones, about 77% seen once, with about 3% in the top ten. Trimming took off 6 bases at V and 1 base at J, with 12 bases between the two ends. The CDR3 loop spans 15 amino acids. Germline V lookup: CDR1 MNHEY, CDR2 SMNVEV (reference sequence). This rearrangement joins TRBV27 to TRBJ2-2, with D possibly TRBD2 on 5 matching bases. This receptor was taken from a female donor in good health and CMV-seronegative. Material: PBMCs. For the CDR3, the DNA is TGTGCCAGCAGGGCAAGCCGGGGGAACACCGGGGAGCTGTTTTTT. Translating gives CASRASRGNTGELFF.